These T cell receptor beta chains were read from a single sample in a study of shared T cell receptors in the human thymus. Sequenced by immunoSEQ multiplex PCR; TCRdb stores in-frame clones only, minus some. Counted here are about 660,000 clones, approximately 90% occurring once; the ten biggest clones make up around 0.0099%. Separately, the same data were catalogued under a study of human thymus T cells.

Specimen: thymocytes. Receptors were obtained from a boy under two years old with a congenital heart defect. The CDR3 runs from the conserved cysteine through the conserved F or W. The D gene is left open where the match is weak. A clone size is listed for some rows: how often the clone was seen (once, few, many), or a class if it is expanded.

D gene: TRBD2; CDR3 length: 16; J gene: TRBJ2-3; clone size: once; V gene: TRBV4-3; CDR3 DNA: TGCGCCAGCAGCCAATACAGCGGGAGATCCGCAGATACGCAGTATTTT; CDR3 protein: CASSQYSGRSADTQYF
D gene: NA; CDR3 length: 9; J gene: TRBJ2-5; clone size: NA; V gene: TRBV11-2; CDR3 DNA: TGTGCCAGCAGCTTAATCAAGTACTTC; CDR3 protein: CASSLIKYF
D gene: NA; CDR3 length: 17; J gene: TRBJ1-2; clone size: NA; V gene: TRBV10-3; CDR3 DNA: TGTGCCATCAGTGATGTGGGTCCAGGGTCGCAATACTATGGCTACACCTTC; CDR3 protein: CAISDVGPGSQYYGYTF
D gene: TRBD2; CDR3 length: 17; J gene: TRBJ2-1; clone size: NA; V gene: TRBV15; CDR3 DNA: TGTGCCACCAGCAGAGCCCCGGTGCGCGGGAGCGACAATGAGCAGTTCTTC; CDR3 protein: CATSRAPVRGSDNEQFF
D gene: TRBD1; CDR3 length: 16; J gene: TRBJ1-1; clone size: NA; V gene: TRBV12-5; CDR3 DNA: TGTGCTAGTGGTTTGTCCCCCAGGGACAGGTGCCGTGAAGCTTTCTTT; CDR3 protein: CASGLSPRDRCREAFF
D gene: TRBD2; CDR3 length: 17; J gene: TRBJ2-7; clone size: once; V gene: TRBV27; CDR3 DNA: TGTGCCAGCAGTTCGCCAATCTCCGGGACTAGCGCGTACGAGCAGTACTTC; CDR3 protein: CASSSPISGTSAYEQYF
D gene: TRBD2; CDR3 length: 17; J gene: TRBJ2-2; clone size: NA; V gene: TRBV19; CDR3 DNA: TGTGCCACGTCATTGGGGGGAAGCGGGGAGAGCACCGGGGAGCTGTTTTTT; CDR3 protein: CATSLGGSGESTGELFF
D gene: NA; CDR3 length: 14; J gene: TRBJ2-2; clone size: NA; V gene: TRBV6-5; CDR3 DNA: TGTGCCAGCAGTTACTCGGGCTACACCGGGGAGCTGTTTTTT; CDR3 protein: CASSYSGYTGELFF
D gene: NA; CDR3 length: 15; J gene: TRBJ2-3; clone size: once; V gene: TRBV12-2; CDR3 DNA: TGTGCAAGTCGCTTATCCCCGGTCGACACAGATACGCAGTATTTT; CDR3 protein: CASRLSPVDTDTQYF
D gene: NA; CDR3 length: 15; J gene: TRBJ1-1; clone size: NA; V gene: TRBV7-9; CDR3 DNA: TGTGCCAGCAGCTTACCCGATACGGGGAACACTGAAGCTTTCTTT; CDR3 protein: CASSLPDTGNTEAFF
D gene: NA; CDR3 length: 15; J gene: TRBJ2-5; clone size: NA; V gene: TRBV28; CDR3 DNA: TGTGCCAGCAGTTTATGGGGCAGGGCCATTTCGGCCCAGTACTTC; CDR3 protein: CASSLWGRAISAQYF
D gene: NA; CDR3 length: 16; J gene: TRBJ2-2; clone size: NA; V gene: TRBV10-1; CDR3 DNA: TGCGCCAGCAGTGAGTCTCGGGGGAGTAACACCGGGGAGCTGTTTTTT; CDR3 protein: CASSESRGSNTGELFF
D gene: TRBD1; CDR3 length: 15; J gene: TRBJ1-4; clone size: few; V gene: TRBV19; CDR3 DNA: TGTGCCAGTACTACCTTGCGACAGGGTATAGAAAAACTGTTTTTT; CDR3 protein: CASTTLRQGIEKLFF